This T cell receptor (beta chain) comes out of a study of high-grade serous ovarian cancer treatment subgroups. At the level of the study: Samples averaged roughly 14,000 reads and several thousand unique TCR beta rearrangements. Study results and limitations: Without spatial data, bulk sequencing limits insight into HGSC tumor diversity. Different patients shared almost no repertoire; same-patient tumors shared roughly 0.11 to 0.8.

The method was immunoSEQ multiplex PCR; TCRdb's version includes in-frame clones alone and lacks a portion of them. The sample has a few thousand clones, approximately 75% seen once; the top ten hold around 8%. Between the trimmed V and J ends, which lost 2 bases and 7 bases, there was a span of 8 bases. Germline assignment: CDR1 MNHNY and CDR2 SVGAGI (reference sequence). The CDR3 runs 13 residues. Tumor samples were obtained before definitive surgery or chemotherapy. This clone showed up just a few times. The antigen is not known. This sequence was found in a human donor with high-grade serous ovarian cancer. The chain employs TRBV6-6 and TRBJ1-4; D might be TRBD1 (5 bases). The specimen was tumor tissue. For the CDR3, the DNA is TGTGCCAGCAGTTACGGGACCTTTGAAAAACTGTTTTTT. This translates into CASSYGTFEKLFF.